Sequencing of this TCR beta chain was carried out in a study of T cell clonality in common variable immunodeficiency. Study findings and constraints: CVID subjects shared fewer TCRbeta clones than healthy controls did.

V shed 5 bases, J shed 0 bases, and the junction held 1 base outside the gene matches. The CDR3 has 14 residues. Per germline, CDR1 WNHNN and CDR2 SYGVQD (reference sequence). The table came from immunoSEQ multiplex PCR; TCRdb's copy has only in-frame clones and leaves some out. This sample has about 37,000 clones, each found more than once. This clone was observed many times. As yet, its antigen is unknown. The CDR3 extends 3 residues past the end of the read, so its final part is completed from the germline J gene. Each donor provided roughly 4.5 to 8 ml of heparinized whole blood. This clonotype originated in a person aged 18 to 70 in good health. The sequenced sample was peripheral blood mononuclear cells. The chain combines TRBV10-1 with TRBJ2-7; TRBD2 aligns across 10 bases. Incomplete CDR3 DNA: TGCGCCAGCAGTAGCGGGGGGGCCTCCTACGAG. As protein: CASSSGGASYE. The whole CDR3 protein reads CASSSGGASYEQYF.